This T cell receptor beta chain was profiled in a study of cytomegalovirus exposure and HLA in healthy donors. Overall study: A prior study identified 117 million unique TCR beta sequences from about 180 million T cells. The study's findings and limits: Most CMV-associated TCR beta chains were later found to appear HLA-restricted. Later analysis revealed greater clonal expansion in HLA-associated TCR beta chains than in equally common others.

60 Vbeta and 13 Jbeta primers were used in PCR. Assay: immunoSEQ multiplex PCR; the TCRdb copy retains only in-frame clones and omits some. The repertoire has under 150,000 clones, around 71% of them found once; the top ten carry around 2.7%. A note on this clone: No antigen is known for it.

Losses at the gene ends were 0 bases for V and 8 bases for J; bases not matched to a gene: 9. CDR1 and CDR2 from the germline V gene are SNHLY and FYNNEI. The CDR3 consists of 16 residues. The sample taken for sequencing was PBMCs. The clonotype was recovered from a woman in her sixties in good health and CMV-seropositive. The rearrangement joins TRBV2 to TRBJ1-2, with TRBD1 matching over 10 bases. The CDR3 region is CASSEALRDRGSGYTF. The CDR3 nucleotides read TGTGCCAGCAGTGAAGCTCTCCGGGACAGGGGATCCGGCTACACCTTC.